This is a list of T cell receptor beta chains from one sample in a study of blood T cell repertoires in COVID-19. Only in-frame clones appear in the TCRdb table, and some are missing; sequencing was by immunoSEQ multiplex PCR. The table records 200,000 to 250,000 clones, about 91% of them present only once. Sequencing input: peripheral blood. The receptor source for this set is a woman in her thirties with COVID-19, enrolled during active disease. The CDR3 runs from the conserved cysteine through the conserved F or W. D genes are given only for firm matches. Where a row states a size, it is once, few, many or the class of an expanded clone; other rows omit it.

TRBJ1-2 . TRBD1 TRBV5-8 CASSLPRGPNYGYTF TGTGCCAGCAGCTTGCCCAGGGGGCCGAACTATGGCTACACCTTC
TRBJ1-5 many TRBD1 TRBV27 CASSPRTGIYQPQHF TGTGCCAGCAGTCCCCGGACAGGGATTTATCAGCCCCAGCATTTT
TRBJ2-3 . . TRBV11-2 CASSLVRGSTSTDTQYF TGTGCCAGCAGCTTAGTTCGGGGGAGCACTAGCACAGATACGCAGTATTTT
TRBJ2-3 . TRBD1 TRBV18 CASSPTRGSTDTQYF TGTGCCAGCTCACCTACCAGGGGGAGCACAGATACGCAGTATTTT
TRBJ2-1 . TRBD2 TRBV7-2 CASSLDSGSGGNEQFF TGTGCCAGCAGCTTAGATAGCGGGAGCGGCGGAAATGAGCAGTTCTTC
TRBJ2-7 once . TRBV4-3 CASSRGVGRNYEQYF TGCGCCAGCAGCCGGGGGGTGGGGAGAAACTACGAGCAGTACTTC
TRBJ2-1 . TRBD2 TRBV27 CASSNSGRANEQFF TGTGCCAGCAGTAATAGCGGGAGGGCCAATGAGCAGTTCTTC
TRBJ2-5 . TRBD1 TRBV7-9 CASSLSGQGRATQYF TGTGCCAGCAGCTTGTCGGGACAGGGCAGGGCGACCCAGTACTTC
TRBJ1-4 many . TRBV28 CASSFGVGEKLFF TGTGCCAGCAGTTTCGGGGTCGGGGAAAAACTGTTTTTT
TRBJ1-2 . . TRBV6-2/TRBV6-3 CASSYLHRVTDGYTF TGTGCCAGCAGTTACCTCCACAGGGTAACGGATGGCTACACCTTC
TRBJ1-4 . TRBD1 TRBV2 CASSEPDRVGEKLFF TGTGCCAGCAGTGAACCGGACAGGGTGGGTGAAAAACTGTTTTTT
TRBJ1-6 . . TRBV7-6 CASSLEAGRGSPLHF TGTGCCAGCAGCTTAGAGGCAGGGAGGGGTTCACCCCTCCACTTT
TRBJ1-2 . . TRBV3-1/TRBV3-2 CASSQGTITQPANYGYTF TGTGCCAGCAGCCAAGGGACTATTACACAGCCTGCTAACTATGGCTACACCTTC
TRBJ1-5 . . TRBV24-1 CATSGGRGSQKEEPQHF TGTGCCACCAGTGGGGGGCGGGGGTCCCAAAAGGAGGAGCCCCAGCATTTT
TRBJ2-2 few TRBD2 TRBV29-1 CSVERWEGPRTGELFF TGCAGCGTTGAAAGGTGGGAGGGCCCGCGCACCGGGGAGCTGTTTTTT
TRBJ2-2 . . TRBV7-9 CASSPGRGLMNTGELFF TGTGCCAGCAGCCCTGGGAGAGGACTTATGAACACCGGGGAGCTGTTTTTT
TRBJ2-1 . TRBD2 TRBV6-5 CASRPGLAVEQFF TGTGCCAGCAGACCGGGACTAGCGGTCGAGCAGTTCTTC
TRBJ1-4 . . TRBV2 CASSASGGTNEKLFF TGTGCCAGCAGTGCCAGTGGGGGGACGAATGAAAAACTGTTTTTT
TRBJ2-2 . TRBD1 TRBV18 CASSPATGVTGELFF TGTGCCAGCTCACCAGCAACAGGGGTCACCGGGGAGCTGTTTTTT
TRBJ2-3 . . TRBV3-1/TRBV3-2 CASSQGGRDQFTDTQYF TGTGCCAGCAGCCAAGGCGGGCGGGACCAATTCACAGATACGCAGTATTTT
TRBJ2-7 . . TRBV4-1 CASSQETRIYEQYF TGCGCCAGCAGCCAAGAGACGAGGATCTACGAGCAGTACTTC
TRBJ2-2 few TRBD2 TRBV5-4 CASSSWTSGDAGELFF TGTGCCAGCAGCTCTTGGACTAGCGGGGACGCCGGGGAGCTGTTTTTT
TRBJ2-7 . TRBD1 TRBV27 CASSQQGFRYEQYF TGTGCCAGCAGCCAACAGGGGTTTCGCTACGAGCAGTACTTC
TRBJ1-1 . TRBD1 TRBV19 CASSLYRGNTEAFF TGTGCCAGTAGTCTCTACAGGGGAAACACTGAAGCTTTCTTT
TRBJ2-3 . TRBD1 TRBV19 CASSPRTGGTDTQYF TGTGCCAGTAGTCCGAGGACAGGGGGGACAGATACGCAGTATTTT
TRBJ1-1 . TRBD1 TRBV19 CASSIRTGLNTEAFF TGTGCCAGTAGTATCAGGACAGGCTTGAACACTGAAGCTTTCTTT
TRBJ2-3 . TRBD2 TRBV27 CASSRGGPVADTQYF TGTGCCAGCAGTCGCGGGGGGCCAGTTGCAGATACGCAGTATTTT